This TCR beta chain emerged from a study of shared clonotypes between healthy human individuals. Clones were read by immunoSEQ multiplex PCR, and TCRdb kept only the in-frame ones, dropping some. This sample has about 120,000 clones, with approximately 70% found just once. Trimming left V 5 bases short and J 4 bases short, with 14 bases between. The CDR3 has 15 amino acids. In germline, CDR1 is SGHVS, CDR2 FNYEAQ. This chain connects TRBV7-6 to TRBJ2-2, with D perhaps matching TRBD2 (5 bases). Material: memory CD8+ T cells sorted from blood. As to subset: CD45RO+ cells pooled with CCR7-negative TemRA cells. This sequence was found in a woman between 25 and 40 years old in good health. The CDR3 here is CASSLTGGSTGELFF. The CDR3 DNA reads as TGTGCCAGCAGCCTTACTGGCGGGTCCACCGGGGAGCTGTTTTTT.